This T cell receptor beta chain came from a study of shared clonotypes between healthy human individuals. Points from the study as a whole: Richness estimates generally favored naive over memory subsets. Unshared clonotypes carried lower generation probabilities than those common to all four donors.

Naive CD8 cells were CD45RO-negative, positively selected for CCR7, excluding terminally differentiated effector memory CD45RA+ cells. Points on this clone: Its antigen is undetermined.

Genomic DNA of each subset was evenly split across several immunoSEQ plates. The input for sorted-subset replicate PCRs was roughly 180 ng DNA, tens of thousands of T cell genomes. TCRdb keeps only in-frame clones here, not all; method: immunoSEQ multiplex PCR. The table lists millions of clones, around 96% of them singletons, with around 1.1% in the top ten. This clonotype originated in a man between 18 and 35 years old in good health. The sequencing input was naive CD8+ T cells sorted from blood.

CDR3 bases: TGTGCCATCAGTGAGAGTAGCGGGGGGTCCCTCACAGATACGCAGTATTTT. Residues: CAISESSGGSLTDTQYF. This chain connects TRBV10-3 to TRBJ2-3; 10 positions agree with TRBD2. CDR3 length equals 17 residues. Per germline, CDR1 ENHRY and CDR2 SYGVKD. V shed 2 bases and J 2 bases; nucleotides not matched to a gene: 7.